This T cell receptor beta chain was retrieved from a study of cytomegalovirus exposure and HLA in healthy donors. For the study at large: There were 70 million to 95 million unique TCRs (from HLA-typed donors) in an early data release. Study-level findings and limits: Whilst most TCR sequences proved rare, a subset of public TCRs occurred across many donors. Per published reports, the classifier diagnosed cytomegalovirus status with high specificity and sensitivity. Cytomegalovirus-associated status was assigned to fewer than 200 TCR beta chains.

With respect to this clone: Antigen specificity is unknown.

The CDR3 spans 16 residues. Germline V gives CDR1 SGHVS, CDR2 FNYEAQ. The V and J ends lost 5 bases and 6 bases respectively, with 20 bases between them. The PCR made use of 60 Vbeta and 13 Jbeta primers. Repertoires were generated with immunoSEQ multiplex PCR, while TCRdb's copy carries only in-frame clones and drops some. The repertoire holds approximately 120,000 clones, 65% to 75% seen once, with around 3.9% in the top ten. The sequencing sample was made of PBMCs. The chain combines TRBV7-6 with TRBJ2-1, with D perhaps TRBD2 (5 bases). This TCR was sampled from a woman in her 50s in good health and CMV-seropositive. CDR3 protein: CASSGRSGLGFNEQFF. The CDR3, as DNA: TGTGCCAGCAGCGGACGTTCAGGACTTGGTTTCAATGAGCAGTTCTTC.